This T cell receptor (beta chain) was sequenced during a study of cytomegalovirus exposure and HLA in healthy donors. This CDR3 is built from 16 residues. The germline V gene has CDR1 SGHRS and CDR2 YFSETQ. The V gene end was trimmed by 4 bases and the J gene end by 4 bases; junction bases not matched to a gene: 8. Study-wide findings and caveats: There was a cluster of highly shared sequence variants that was likely a sequencing artifact.

Vbeta (60) and Jbeta (13) primers were used in the PCR. Measured with immunoSEQ multiplex PCR; TCRdb has only the in-frame clones, and not every one. The table counts 200,000 to 250,000 clones; more than 0.75% lies in the top ten. To note about this clone: The antigen is undetermined.

The sample consisted of PBMCs. The TCR originated in a woman aged 25 to 39 in good health and CMV-seropositive. The gene calls are TRBV5-1 and TRBJ2-5; TRBD2 agrees at 12 bases. In DNA form, the CDR3 reads TGCGCCAGCAGCGCCCCTAGCGGGGGGGCCTTAGAGACCCAGTACTTC. Protein product: CASSAPSGGALETQYF.